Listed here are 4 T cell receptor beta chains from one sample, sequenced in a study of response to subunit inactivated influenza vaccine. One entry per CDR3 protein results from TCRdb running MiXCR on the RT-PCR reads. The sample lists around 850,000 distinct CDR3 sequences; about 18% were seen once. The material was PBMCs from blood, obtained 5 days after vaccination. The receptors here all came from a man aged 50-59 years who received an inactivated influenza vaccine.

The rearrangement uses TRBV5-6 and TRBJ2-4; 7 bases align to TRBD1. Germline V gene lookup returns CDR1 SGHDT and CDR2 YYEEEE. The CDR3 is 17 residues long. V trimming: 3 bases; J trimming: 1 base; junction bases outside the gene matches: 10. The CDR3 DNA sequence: TGTGCCAGCAGCTGGATAGACAGGGACGAGGCCAAAAACATTCAGTACTTC. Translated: CASSWIDRDEAKNIQYF.

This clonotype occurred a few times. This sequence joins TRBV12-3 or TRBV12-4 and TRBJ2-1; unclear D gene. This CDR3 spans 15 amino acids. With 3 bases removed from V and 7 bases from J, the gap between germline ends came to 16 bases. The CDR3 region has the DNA TGTGCCAGCAGTTTCCCCAGCGACCCTACGAATGAGCAGTTCTTC. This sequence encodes CASSFPSDPTNEQFF.

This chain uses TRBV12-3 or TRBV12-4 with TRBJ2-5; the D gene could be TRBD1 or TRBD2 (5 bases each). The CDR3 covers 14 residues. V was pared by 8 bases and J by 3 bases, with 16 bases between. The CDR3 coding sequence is TGTGCCAGCGGCTTGGAAGAGGGGAAAGAGACCCAGTACTTC. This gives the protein CASGLEEGKETQYF.

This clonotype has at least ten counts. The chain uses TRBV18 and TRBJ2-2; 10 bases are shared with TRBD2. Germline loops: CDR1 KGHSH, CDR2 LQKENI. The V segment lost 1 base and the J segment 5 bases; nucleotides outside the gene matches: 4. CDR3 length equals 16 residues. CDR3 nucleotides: TGTGCCAGCTCACCACTGCTAGCGGGGGAAACCGGGGAGCTGTTTTTT. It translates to CASSPLLAGETGELFF.